The rows below give T cell receptor beta chains drawn from one sample of a study of cytomegalovirus exposure and HLA in healthy donors. Generated by immunoSEQ multiplex PCR, the TCRdb table keeps only in-frame clones and is missing some. The data show about 130,000 clones, with approximately 85% seen just once and approximately 6.7% held by the top ten. Sequencing was done on a sample of PBMCs. These TCRs come from a woman aged 25 to 39 in good health and CMV-seropositive. CDR3s include the opening cysteine and the closing phenylalanine or tryptophan. The order of the fields is V gene, clone size, J gene, D gene, CDR3 DNA, CDR3 protein. A D gene is named only where the DNA matches it firmly. Size is omitted from some rows. Given values are once, few, many or a class for expanded clones.

>TRBV5-1|-|TRBJ2-4|TRBD1
TGCGCCAGCAGCCCAGACAGGGAAGGCAAAAACATTCAGTACTTC
CASSPDREGKNIQYF
>TRBV6-1|-|TRBJ2-3|-
TGTGCCAGCACCCCCGATTTGGGGGCAAATACGCAGTATTTT
CASTPDLGANTQYF
>TRBV5-1|-|TRBJ1-5|-
TGCGCCAGCAGCACCGACAGTAGCAATCAGCCCCAGCATTTT
CASSTDSSNQPQHF
>TRBV10-1|-|TRBJ2-3|TRBD2
TGCGCCAGCAGTGAGTCTGGATTAGCGGGAGGGAACGCAGATACGCAGTATTTT
CASSESGLAGGNADTQYF
>TRBV5-1|-|TRBJ2-5|TRBD2
TGCGCCAGCTGGACTAGCGGGAGTGAGACCCAGTACTTC
CASWTSGSETQYF
>TRBV5-6|-|TRBJ1-2|TRBD1
TGTGCCAGCAGCGCCCAGGGGGGCTATAACTATGGCTACACCTTC
CASSAQGGYNYGYTF
>TRBV15|-|TRBJ2-3|-
TGTGCCACCAGCGCGCGGGACTTCACAGATACGCAGTATTTT
CATSARDFTDTQYF
>TRBV5-1|-|TRBJ2-1|TRBD2
TGCGCCAGCAGCTTGGGAGCTAGCGGGGTCCACAATGAGCAGTTCTTC
CASSLGASGVHNEQFF
>TRBV25-1|few|TRBJ2-2|-
TGTGCCAGCCTCCCGCGGGGCACCGGGGAGCTGTTTTTT
CASLPRGTGELFF
>TRBV5-4|-|TRBJ1-3|-
TGTGCCAGCAGCTTGGATCTGAACACCATATATTTT
CASSLDLNTIYF
>TRBV2|-|TRBJ2-1|TRBD2
TGTGCCAGCAGTGGGAGCGGGGGACTCTACAATGAGCAGTTCTTC
CASSGSGGLYNEQFF
>TRBV2|-|TRBJ1-1|-
TGTGCCAGCAGTGAAGACAGGTGGAGGGTGAACACTGAAGCTTTCTTT
CASSEDRWRVNTEAFF
>TRBV29-1|-|TRBJ1-2|-
TGCAGCGTTGACGGGGGACCTTTGAATGGCTACACCTTC
CSVDGGPLNGYTF
>TRBV10-3|once|TRBJ1-1|TRBD1
TGTGCCATCAGTGAGTCTGGACAGGGTCTGAACACTGAAGCTTTCTTT
CAISESGQGLNTEAFF
>TRBV10-3|-|TRBJ2-1|TRBD2
TGTGCCATCAGTGAAAGCGGGAGCTCCTACAATGAGCAGTTCTTC
CAISESGSSYNEQFF
>TRBV10-2|-|TRBJ2-3|-
TGCGCCAGCACTGACAGAACAGATACGCAGTATTTT
CASTDRTDTQYF
>TRBV6-5|-|TRBJ1-4|-
TGTGCCAGCAGTTTTGGAGGTCCTAATGAAAAACTGTTTTTT
CASSFGGPNEKLFF
>TRBV19|-|TRBJ1-5|-
TGTGCCAGTAACACCCCTTGGGGGGAACTGGGGTTGCAGCCCCAGCATTTT
CASNTPWGELGLQPQHF
>TRBV6-5|-|TRBJ2-7|TRBD2
TGTGCCAGCAGGTCTAGCGGGAGAGGTGGCGAGCAGTACTTC
CASRSSGRGGEQYF
>TRBV6-4|-|TRBJ1-3|-
TGTGCCAGCAGTGAGGGGCCTGGAAACACCATATATTTT
CASSEGPGNTIYF